This entry describes one T cell receptor (beta chain). Its target is not known. The CDR3 consists of 21 residues. The germline gives CDR1 MNHEY, CDR2 SMNVEV (reference sequence). Trimming cost V 7 bases and J 3 bases; bases outside gene matches: 23. This entry comes from a study of shared clonotypes between healthy human individuals. Study-wide findings and caveats: Represented genetic and exposure-history diversity was restricted by having few donors. In this cohort, only blood was sampled, and tissue repertoires likely differ. An expected dependence of interdonor clonotype sharing on sequencing depth was noted.

Running of the assay took place at deep level. TCRdb keeps only in-frame clones here, not all; method: immunoSEQ multiplex PCR. Of over 1.5 million clones detected, 98% appear once; the ten largest clones hold approximately 0.44%. The source material was naive CD4+ T cells sorted from blood. Noted subset: CD45RA+ positively selected. The V call is TRBV27, the J call TRBJ2-2; 10 bases fit TRBD1. The TCR was taken from a man younger than 45 in good health. The CDR3 sequence is CASTLRGSSDTGQGHTGELFF. CDR3 nucleotide sequence: TGTGCCAGCACCCTACGGGGGTCATCTGACACGGGACAGGGGCACACCGGGGAGCTGTTTTTT.